This T cell receptor (beta chain) was observed in a study of vaccination effects on CD4 cells after COVID-19. Generated by immunoSEQ multiplex PCR, the TCRdb table keeps only in-frame clones and is missing some. The sample holds about 40,000 clones; around two thirds are singletons and the top ten take 7% to 8%. As for this clone: Its specificity is unknown.

CDR3 length: 14 residues. The germline CDR1 and CDR2 sequences are MRHNA and SNTAGT. Trimming shortened V by 3 bases and J by 2 bases, and 9 bases separated the two germline ends. Cultured cells yielded isolated CD4+ T cells after around 10 days. Each participant was administered two doses of either the BNT162b2 or the mRNA-1273 vaccine. The source material was CD4+ T cells from PBMCs cultured without peptide, sampled after COVID-19 vaccination. The V and J genes are TRBV6-4 and TRBJ2-3; D unresolved. This receptor was identified in a human donor who received a COVID-19 vaccine. CDR3: CASSEKGPTDTQYF. CDR3 DNA sequence: TGTGCCAGCAGTGAGAAGGGCCCCACAGATACGCAGTATTTT.